One and the same sample provided the 7 T cell receptor beta chains below, sequenced in a study of T-cell reconstitution after alpha-beta-depleted transplantation in children. A TCRbeta library incorporating unique molecular identifiers was prepared. TCRdb recomputed calls from the PCR reads with MiXCR, one row per CDR3 protein. In the table there are under 350,000 distinct CDR3 sequences, 9.9% of which are singletons. The sequencing used PBMCs from the stem cell graft donor, collected from the stem cell graft. The receptors were gathered from a human donor who donated a stem cell graft to a child with SCID.

V gene TRBV5-1 combines with J gene TRBJ1-3, with no clear D. Germline-derived CDR1 and CDR2 are SGHRS and YFSETQ. The CDR3 has 16 amino acids. V gave up 4 bases and J gave up 0 bases, with 14 bases separating them. CDR3 nucleotide sequence: TGCGCCAGCAGCCCCGGAGCTACAGCCTCTGGAAACACCATATATTTT. It specifies CASSPGATASGNTIYF.

This clonotype was seen a handful of times. The chain couples TRBV2 to TRBJ2-2; D not resolved. Looked up from germline, CDR1 is SNHLY and CDR2 is FYNNEI. V lost 2 bases, J lost 0 bases, and 16 bases lay in between. The CDR3 is made up of 18 amino acids. The CDR3 bases are TGTGCCAGCAGTGAAACAGTGTGGAATACCCCGAACACCGGGGAGCTGTTTTTT. Residues: CASSETVWNTPNTGELFF.

This clonotype was counted at least ten times. The V call is TRBV20-1, the J call TRBJ2-2; D may be TRBD2 (7 bases). Germline V CDR1 and CDR2: DFQATT, SNEGSKA (reference sequence). The CDR3 has 16 amino acids. Trimming removed 0 bases at V and 5 bases at J, with 16 bases between. In DNA, the CDR3 is TGCAGTGCTAGAGAGCTAGGGGGGGTCCAAACCGGGGAGCTGTTTTTT. This encodes CSARELGGVQTGELFF.

This clonotype was seen a handful of times. The V and J genes are TRBV11-2 and TRBJ2-7, with D perhaps TRBD1 (6 bases). The germline gives CDR1 SGHAT, CDR2 FQNNGV. The CDR3 spans 16 residues. Trimming cost V 4 bases and J 1 base, with 17 bases left between them. CDR3: CASSWTTGGLSYEQYF. The CDR3 coding sequence is TGTGCCAGCAGCTGGACCACTGGGGGCTTGTCCTACGAGCAGTACTTC.

This clonotype was counted a few times. The genes are TRBV10-3 and TRBJ2-7; D remains unclear. Trimming removed 6 bases from V and 5 bases from J, with 23 bases in between. The germline V gene has CDR1 ENHRY and CDR2 SYGVKD. This CDR3 comprises 16 residues. The CDR3 DNA reads TGTGCCATCAGGGGCTCAGTCCTCTCTGCAAACCACGAGCAGTACTTC. Protein: CAIRGSVLSANHEQYF.

The chain uses TRBV14 and TRBJ1-1; 11 positions agree with TRBD1. Germline CDR1 and CDR2: SGHDN and FVKESK. J lost 5 bases, V lost 7 bases, and 9 bases had no gene match. The CDR3 spans 15 residues. CDR3 DNA sequence: TGTGCCAGCACCAGGACAGGGGGCGCCTGGACTGAAGCTTTCTTT. Amino acids: CASTRTGGAWTEAFF.

This clonotype was counted a few times. The rearrangement links TRBV5-1 to TRBJ2-7; 7 nucleotides align to TRBD2. The CDR3 spans 15 residues. Germline CDR1 is SGHRS and CDR2 is YFSETQ. J lost 0 bases, V lost 4 bases, and 7 bases had no gene match. The CDR3 DNA reads as TGCGCCAGCAGCCAGGGACTATCGAGCTCCTACGAGCAGTACTTC. Encoded protein: CASSQGLSSSYEQYF. The complete variable domain, with remaining parts taken from reference TRBV5-1 and TRBJ2-7, reads KAGVTQTPRYLIKTRGQQVTLSCSPISGHRSVSWYQQTPGQGLQFLFEYFSETQRNKGNFPGRFSGRQFSNSRSEMNVSTLELGDSALYLCASSQGLSSSYEQYFGPGTRLTVT.